The TCR beta chain under discussion was sequenced for a study of blood T cell repertoires in COVID-19. Study as a whole: Nucleic acid was either cDNA or gDNA, and it came from T cells, B-cell-depleted T cells, or PBMCs.

Ages ranged from about 18 to 100 years, with residence in around 24 US areas. Only in-frame clones appear in the TCRdb table, and some are missing; sequencing was by immunoSEQ multiplex PCR. This sample has around 260,000 clones, with roughly 80% found just once. The germline V and J ends were trimmed by 10 bases and 7 bases, with 16 bases remaining between them. The CDR3 is 13 residues long. Material for sequencing was PBMCs or T cells enriched from blood (not recorded which). This TCR was sampled from a man aged 30-40 years with acute COVID-19. V is TRBV12-3 or TRBV12-4 and J is TRBJ1-4; no reliable D call. The CDR3 coding sequence is TGTGCCACAAAGGCGGGCCCCCCTGAAAAACTGTTTTTT. Residues: CATKAGPPEKLFF.